Following are 27 T cell receptor beta chains from one sample sequenced in a study of blood T cell repertoires in COVID-19. Sequencing was performed with immunoSEQ multiplex PCR; in TCRdb, only in-frame clones are kept and a portion is missing. The sample has hundreds of thousands of clones, approximately 86% seen once. The sequencing sample was made of peripheral blood. The receptors come from a man aged 60 to 75 with acute or convalescent COVID-19.

This clone was seen more than once but under ten times. In DNA, the CDR3 is TGTGCCAGCAGCTCGAGAGGACAGGGGGCGGGCTATGGCTACACCTTC. This translates into CASSSRGQGAGYGYTF. J is TRBJ1-2 and V is TRBV7-8; 11 nucleotides line up with TRBD1. The CDR3 covers 16 residues. Germline loops: CDR1 SGHVS, CDR2 FQNEAQ. Trimming took 4 bases from V and 4 from J; bases not matched to a gene: 8.

In this sample, this clone turned up once. J is TRBJ1-2 and V is TRBV14, with TRBD1 matching 10 bases. Germline assignment: CDR1 SGHDN and CDR2 FVKESK. This CDR3 has 15 amino acids. The J segment lost 6 bases and the V segment lost 5 bases, leaving 9 bases of the junction unmatched. The CDR3 bases are TGTGCCAGCAGCACAATCGCCGGGACAGGGGATGGCTACACCTTC. It encodes CASSTIAGTGDGYTF. The full variable domain, with the rest looked up from reference TRBV14 and TRBJ1-2, is EAGVTQFPSHSVIEKGQTVTLRCDPISGHDNLYWYRRVMGKEIKFLLHFVKESKQDESGMPNNRFLAERTGGTYSTLKVQPAELEDSGVYFCASSTIAGTGDGYTFGSGTRLTVV.

This clone has just a few counts. This chain joins TRBV5-4 and TRBJ1-5; no clear D. CDR1 and CDR2 (germline): SGHNT, YYREEE (reference sequence). This CDR3 comprises 14 residues. The V and J ends lost 0 bases and 6 bases respectively, with 10 bases between them. CDR3 region: CASSLGGRGQPQHF. The DNA of the CDR3 is TGTGCCAGCAGCTTGGGCGGTCGCGGTCAGCCCCAGCATTTT.

This chain uses TRBV3-1 (or the pseudogene TRBV3-2) with TRBJ1-5, with a possible D match to TRBD1 (5 bases). CDR3 size: 18 residues. V lost 0 bases and J lost 0, with 15 bases in between. The germline V gene has CDR1 LGHDT and CDR2 YNNKEL (reference sequence). CDR3 in DNA: TGTGCCAGCAGCCAAGACTACCCTTCGCAGGGTAGCAATCAGCCCCAGCATTTT. Its protein product is CASSQDYPSQGSNQPQHF.

This rearrangement joins TRBV5-4 to TRBJ2-1, with D perhaps TRBD1 (6 bases). Looked up from germline, CDR1 is SGHNT and CDR2 is YYREEE (reference sequence). The CDR3 covers 15 residues. V was clipped by 0 bases and J by 4 bases, with 11 bases between them. The CDR3 coding sequence is TGTGCCAGCAGCTTGGACAGGGTTAGTTACAATGAGCAGTTCTTC. Residues: CASSLDRVSYNEQFF.

The genes are TRBV2 and TRBJ2-3, with D tentatively TRBD2 (6 bases). Germline CDR1 and CDR2: SNHLY and FYNNEI. The V end lost 9 bases, the J end lost 1 base, and 17 bases lay between the germline ends. The CDR3 is 15 residues long. The CDR3 DNA reads as TGTGCCAGTTGCCCGCGGGTAGCGGGCACAGATACGCAGTATTTT. Residues: CASCPRVAGTDTQYF.

This clone occurred a few times. The chain combines TRBV30 with TRBJ1-5; TRBD1 agrees at 8 bases. The CDR3 runs 12 residues. The germline CDR1 and CDR2 sequences are GTSNPN and SVGIG (reference sequence). The V segment lost 3 bases and the J segment 6 bases; nucleotides outside the gene matches: 1. The CDR3 region has the DNA TGTGCCTGGAGACAGGGGGGTCAGCCCCAGCATTTT. This translates into CAWRQGGQPQHF.

The V call is TRBV5-4, the J call TRBJ2-2, with D uncertain. The germline V gene has CDR1 SGHNT and CDR2 YYREEE (reference sequence). This CDR3 has 12 amino acids. Trimming shortened V by 4 bases and J by 1 base, and 2 bases separated the two germline ends. The CDR3 reads CASSRNTGELFF. CDR3 sequence (DNA): TGTGCCAGCAGCCGGAACACCGGGGAGCTGTTTTTT.

The chain combines TRBV5-1 with TRBJ1-1; D is uncertain. The germline V and J ends were trimmed by 4 bases and 3 bases, with 10 bases remaining between them. The V gene's germline CDR1 is SGHRS and CDR2 YFSETQ. The CDR3 consists of 13 residues. The DNA of the CDR3 is TGCGCCAGCAGCCCGGAGGGAGACACTGAAGCTTTCTTT. Its protein product is CASSPEGDTEAFF.

The J gene is TRBJ1-1, the V gene TRBV19; possibly TRBD1 for D (6 bases). This CDR3 region has 14 residues. The germline gives CDR1 LNHDA, CDR2 SQIVND (reference sequence). V was clipped by 3 bases and J by 3 bases, with 11 bases between them. The chain's CDR3 is CASSIINRDTEAFF. In DNA form, the CDR3 reads TGTGCCAGTAGTATTATAAACAGGGACACTGAAGCTTTCTTT.

The genes are TRBV12-5 and TRBJ2-5; the match to TRBD1 covers 8 bases. V was clipped by 5 bases and J by 5 bases; unmatched bases: 10. Germline V CDR1 and CDR2: LGHNT, FRNRAP. The CDR3 spans 15 residues. CDR3 amino acids: CASGQSGGLGETQYF. In nucleotides, the CDR3 is TGTGCTAGTGGTCAGTCAGGGGGCTTAGGGGAGACCCAGTACTTC.

The chain employs TRBV6-1 and TRBJ2-5; 8 bases match TRBD1. The CDR3 length is 13 residues. V dropped 1 base and J dropped 11; count of bases not matched to a gene: 6. Germline CDR1 and CDR2: MNHNS and SASEGT. The CDR3 DNA follows: TGTGCCAGCAGTGAAGGGACAGGGCAGGGACAGTACTTC. Translating gives CASSEGTGQGQYF.

The chain links TRBV6-5 to TRBJ1-2; 10 bases are a match to TRBD1. Per germline, CDR1 MNHEY and CDR2 SVGAGI. Trimming took 6 bases from V and 3 from J; bases not matched to a gene: 4. There are 14 residues in the CDR3. CDR3 bases: TGTGCCAGCAGGGGACAGGGGTGGGACTATGGCTACACCTTC. This encodes CASRGQGWDYGYTF.

This clone came up a few times. J is TRBJ1-3 and V is TRBV10-1; D call uncertain. From germline, CDR1 is WNHNN and CDR2 SYGVQD (reference sequence). Trimming removed 6 bases at V and 0 bases at J, with 9 bases between. The CDR3 runs to 14 residues. CDR3 nucleotides: TGCGCCAGCAGCCCGGGGTCCTCTGGAAACACCATATATTTT. Residues: CASSPGSSGNTIYF.

The rearrangement joins TRBV29-1 to TRBJ1-2; 9 positions match TRBD1. The CDR3 loop spans 15 amino acids. The germline V gene encodes CDR1 SQVTM and CDR2 ANQGSEA. V lost 2 bases to trimming and J lost 2 bases; unmatched junction nucleotides: 6. Written as DNA, the CDR3 is TGCAGCGTTGAACTCGCCGGGACAGGGAACTATGGCTACACCTTC. It codes for CSVELAGTGNYGYTF. The complete variable domain, with remaining parts taken from reference TRBV29-1 and TRBJ1-2, reads SAVISQKPSRDICQRGTSLTIQCQVDSQVTMMFWYRQQPGQSLTLIATANQGSEATYESGFVIDKFPISRPNLTFSTLTVSNMSPEDSSIYLCSVELAGTGNYGYTFGSGTRLTVV.

The V gene is TRBV20-1, the J gene TRBJ1-2, with D unresolved. Germline V gene data show CDR1 as DFQATT and CDR2 as SNEGSKA (reference sequence). CDR3 size: 11 residues. V shed 4 bases and J shed 8 bases, with 11 bases lying between them. The CDR3 reads CSATIPSGYTF. The CDR3 DNA reads as TGCAGTGCTACCATACCGAGCGGCTACACCTTC.

V gene TRBV6-5 combines with J gene TRBJ2-7; D uncertain. Trimming pared 4 bases from V and 1 base from J, leaving 5 bases between. The CDR3 contains 12 residues. CDR1 is MNHEY and CDR2 is SVGAGI in the germline V gene. CDR3 sequence: CASSSGSYEQYF. For the CDR3, the DNA is TGTGCCAGCAGTTCAGGTTCCTACGAGCAGTACTTC.

The chain recombines TRBV7-2 with TRBJ2-3; maybe TRBD2 (6 bases). V was clipped by 0 bases and J by 2 bases, with 12 bases between them. CDR1 and CDR2 (germline): SGHTA, FQGNSA. The CDR3 length is 16 residues. The CDR3: CASSLARTNHTDTQYF. The CDR3 DNA follows: TGTGCCAGCAGCTTAGCAAGGACTAACCACACAGATACGCAGTATTTT.

The chain has TRBV5-4 and TRBJ2-5; a possible D gene is TRBD2 (9 bases). The V end lost 4 bases, the J end lost 4 bases, and 23 bases lay between the germline ends. The CDR3 covers 17 residues. Germline V gene sequence: CDR1 SGHNT, CDR2 YYREEE (reference sequence). This chain's CDR3 is CASSPGTSPTGGETQYF. The CDR3 region has the DNA TGTGCCAGCAGCCCGGGGACTAGCCCCACAGGGGGAGAGACCCAGTACTTC. Combining the CDR3 with reference TRBV5-4 and TRBJ2-5 gives the whole variable domain ETGVTQSPTHLIKTRGQQVTLRCSSQSGHNTVSWYQQALGQGPQFIFQYYREEENGRGNFPPRFSGLQFPNYSSELNVNALELDDSALYLCASSPGTSPTGGETQYFGPGTRLLVL.

This clone was detected only a few times. This chain links TRBV12-5 with TRBJ2-2; TRBD1 is a possible D gene (6 bases). Trimming removed 3 bases from V and 4 bases from J, with 12 bases in between. CDR1 and CDR2 (germline): LGHNT, FRNRAP. This CDR3 region has 15 residues. This CDR3 reads CASGLGGWGTGELFF. The CDR3 DNA follows: TGTGCTAGTGGTTTAGGGGGATGGGGCACCGGGGAGCTGTTTTTT.

The chain carries TRBV29-1 and TRBJ2-1; 9 bases align to TRBD1. The CDR3 is 14 residues long. The germline CDR1 and CDR2 sequences are SQVTM and ANQGSEA. V gave up 6 bases and J gave up 4 bases; unmatched junction bases: 7. The DNA for the CDR3 is TGCAGCGTCGCCAAGGACAGGGGTTACAATGAGCAGTTCTTC. Its translation: CSVAKDRGYNEQFF.

V gene TRBV4-2 combines with J gene TRBJ2-7; possible D gene TRBD1, 6 bases. V lost 4 bases and J 1 base, leaving 11 bases between the germline ends. The CDR3 spans 14 residues. The germline V gene encodes CDR1 LGHNA and CDR2 YNFKEQ. The CDR3 DNA reads TGTGCCAGCAGCCCTTTGGGGACATCCTACGAGCAGTACTTC. This encodes CASSPLGTSYEQYF.

The rearrangement joins TRBV7-2 to TRBJ2-7, with 8 bases aligning to TRBD1. Germline V CDR1 and CDR2: SGHTA, FQGNSA. There are 14 residues in the CDR3. J was trimmed by 1 base and V by 5 bases; bases with no gene match: 4. The CDR3 here is CASSLRDRSYEQYF. For the CDR3, the DNA is TGTGCCAGCAGCCTCCGGGACAGGTCCTACGAGCAGTACTTC.

This chain connects TRBV19 to TRBJ1-1; TRBD1 matches at 8 bases. The CDR3 runs 13 residues. Unmatched junction bases numbered 5, after V lost 6 bases and J lost 5 bases. Looked up from germline, CDR1 is LNHDA and CDR2 is SQIVND (reference sequence). The CDR3 spells CASSQQGETEAFF. The CDR3 coding sequence is TGTGCCAGTAGCCAACAGGGGGAGACTGAAGCTTTCTTT. The full variable domain, its missing parts supplied by reference TRBV19 and TRBJ1-1, is DGGITQSPKYLFRKEGQNVTLSCEQNLNHDAMYWYRQDPGQGLRLIYYSQIVNDFQKGDIAEGYSVSREKKESFPLTVTSAQKNPTAFYLCASSQQGETEAFFGQGTRLTVV.

The chain links TRBV24-1 to TRBJ2-5; 8 bases fit TRBD2. The V segment lost 4 bases and the J segment 5 bases; nucleotides outside the gene matches: 5. The CDR3 consists of 14 residues. Per germline, CDR1 KGHDR and CDR2 SFDVKD. The CDR3 coding sequence is TGTGCCACCAGTGACCCAGCGGGGGTGGAGACCCAGTACTTC. Encoded protein: CATSDPAGVETQYF.

The chain links TRBV15 to TRBJ1-3; D ambiguous. The V and J ends lost 8 bases and 1 base respectively, with 12 bases between them. In germline, CDR1 is LNHNV, CDR2 YYDKDF (reference sequence). The CDR3 consists of 14 residues. CDR3 bases: TGTGCCACCCCCGGTCACGGGTCTGGAAACACCATATATTTT. Its translation is CATPGHGSGNTIYF.

This chain joins TRBV7-9 and TRBJ1-1, with 9 bases fitting TRBD1. This CDR3 spans 16 amino acids. V dropped 1 base and J dropped 2; count of bases not matched to a gene: 5. The V gene's germline CDR1 is SEHNR and CDR2 FQNEAQ (reference sequence). The CDR3 nucleotides read TGTGCCAGCAGCTTAGACCCGGGACAGGGTAACACTGAAGCTTTCTTT. Protein product: CASSLDPGQGNTEAFF.